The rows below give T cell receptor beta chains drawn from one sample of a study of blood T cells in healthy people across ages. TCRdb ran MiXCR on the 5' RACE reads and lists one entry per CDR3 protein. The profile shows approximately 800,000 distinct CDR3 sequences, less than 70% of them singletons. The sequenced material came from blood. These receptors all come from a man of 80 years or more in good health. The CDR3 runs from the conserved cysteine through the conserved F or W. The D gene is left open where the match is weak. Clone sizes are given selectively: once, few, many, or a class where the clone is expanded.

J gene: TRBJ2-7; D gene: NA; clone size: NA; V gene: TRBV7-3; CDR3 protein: CASSLALKYEQYF; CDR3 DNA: TGTGCCAGCAGCTTAGCGCTAAAGTACGAGCAGTACTTC
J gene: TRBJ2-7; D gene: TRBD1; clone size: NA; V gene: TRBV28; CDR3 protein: CASSLTGQQYEQYF; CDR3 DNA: TGCGCCAGCAGTTTAACGGGACAGCAGTACGAGCAGTACTTC
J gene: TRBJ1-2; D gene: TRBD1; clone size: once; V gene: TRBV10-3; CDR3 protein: CAISYGQGIFYGYTF; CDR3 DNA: TGTGCCATCAGTTACGGACAGGGGATATTCTATGGCTACACCTTC
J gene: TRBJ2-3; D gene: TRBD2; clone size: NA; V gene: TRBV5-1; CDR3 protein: CASSLAGTSPDTQYF; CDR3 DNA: TGCGCCAGCAGCTTGGCGGGGACTAGCCCAGATACGCAGTATTTT
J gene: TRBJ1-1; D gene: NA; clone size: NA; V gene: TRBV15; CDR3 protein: CATSRDRVLNGEAFF; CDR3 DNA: TGTGCCACCAGCAGAGACAGGGTCCTGAACGGCGAAGCTTTCTTT
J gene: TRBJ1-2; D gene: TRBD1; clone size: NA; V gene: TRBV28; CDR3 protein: CASRRHRGQGGYTF; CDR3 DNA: TGTGCCAGCAGGCGACACAGGGGGCAGGGAGGCTACACCTTC
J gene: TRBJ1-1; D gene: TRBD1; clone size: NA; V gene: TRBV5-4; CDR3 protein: CASSTGTGWGTEAFF; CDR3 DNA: TGTGCCAGCAGCACCGGGACAGGGTGGGGCACTGAAGCTTTCTTT
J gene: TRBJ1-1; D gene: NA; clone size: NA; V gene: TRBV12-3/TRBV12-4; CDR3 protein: CASSMRQRDGAFF; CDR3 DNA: TGTGCCAGCAGTATGCGCCAGAGGGATGGAGCTTTCTTT
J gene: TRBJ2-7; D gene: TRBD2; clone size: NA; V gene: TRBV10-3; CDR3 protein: CAISSGRVAYEQYF; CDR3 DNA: TGTGCCATCAGTAGCGGGAGGGTGGCCTACGAGCAGTACTTC
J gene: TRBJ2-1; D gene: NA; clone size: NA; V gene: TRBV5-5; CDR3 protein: CASSSLPGSPQETQFF; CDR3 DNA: TGTGCCAGCTCCTCTCTGCCGGGGTCGCCCCAAGAGACCCAGTTCTTC
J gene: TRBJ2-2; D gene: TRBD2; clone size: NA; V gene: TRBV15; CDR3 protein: CATSKLGLAGTGELFF; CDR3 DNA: TGTGCCACCAGCAAGTTGGGACTAGCGGGAACCGGGGAGCTGTTTTTT
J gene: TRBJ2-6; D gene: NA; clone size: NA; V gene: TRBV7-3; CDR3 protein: CASSLFSQGGAGANVLTF; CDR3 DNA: TGTGCCAGCAGCTTATTTTCCCAGGGCGGCGCTGGGGCCAACGTCCTGACTTTC
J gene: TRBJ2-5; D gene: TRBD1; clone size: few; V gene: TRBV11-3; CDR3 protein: CASSSQQGEETQYF; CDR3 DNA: TGTGCCAGCAGCTCTCAACAGGGGGAGGAGACCCAGTACTTC
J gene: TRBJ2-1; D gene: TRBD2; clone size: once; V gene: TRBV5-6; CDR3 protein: CASSPGLAGIGGSNEQFF; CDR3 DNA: TGTGCCAGCAGCCCGGGACTAGCGGGAATAGGGGGGTCTAATGAGCAGTTCTTC
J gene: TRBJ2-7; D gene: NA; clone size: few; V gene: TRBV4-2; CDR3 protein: CASSQGVPVGISYEQYF; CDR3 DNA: TGTGCCAGCAGCCAAGGGGTTCCGGTTGGGATCTCCTACGAGCAGTACTTC
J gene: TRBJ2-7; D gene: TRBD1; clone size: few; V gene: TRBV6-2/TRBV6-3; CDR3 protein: CASKTGTAMYEQYF; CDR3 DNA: TGTGCCAGTAAGACCGGGACAGCCATGTACGAGCAGTACTTC
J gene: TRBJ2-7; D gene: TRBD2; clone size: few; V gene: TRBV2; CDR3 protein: CASKTGTSGNNEQYF; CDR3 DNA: TGTGCCAGTAAGACAGGGACTAGCGGCAACAATGAGCAGTACTTC
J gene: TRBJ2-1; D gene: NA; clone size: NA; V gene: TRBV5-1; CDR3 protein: CASSLGDQYNEQFF; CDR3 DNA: TGCGCCAGCAGCCTGGGGGATCAATACAATGAGCAGTTCTTC